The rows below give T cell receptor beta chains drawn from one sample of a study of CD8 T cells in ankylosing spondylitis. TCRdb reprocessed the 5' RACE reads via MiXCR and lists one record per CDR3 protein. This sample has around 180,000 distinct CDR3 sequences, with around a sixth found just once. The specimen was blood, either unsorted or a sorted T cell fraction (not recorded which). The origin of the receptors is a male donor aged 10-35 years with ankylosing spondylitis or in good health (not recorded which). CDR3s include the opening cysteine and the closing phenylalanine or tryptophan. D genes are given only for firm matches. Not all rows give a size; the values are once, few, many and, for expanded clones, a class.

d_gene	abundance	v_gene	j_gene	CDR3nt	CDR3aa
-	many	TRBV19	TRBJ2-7	TGTGCCAGTAGTATAGGGTACAGGGCTTCCCACGAGCAGTACTTC	CASSIGYRASHEQYF
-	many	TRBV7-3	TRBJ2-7	TGTGCCAGCAGCCAAAATCGTCTTTCCTACGAGCAGTACTTC	CASSQNRLSYEQYF
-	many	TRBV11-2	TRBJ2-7	TGTGCCAGCAGCCCGCTGGGGGCCGGTTACGAGCAGTACTTC	CASSPLGAGYEQYF
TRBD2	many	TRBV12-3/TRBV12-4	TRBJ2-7	TGTGCCAGCACCGTTCCGGGACTAGGAACCTACGAGCAGTACTTC	CASTVPGLGTYEQYF
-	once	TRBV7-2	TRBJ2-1	TGTGCCAGCAGCGTACGCAACGAGCAGTTCTTC	CASSVRNEQFF
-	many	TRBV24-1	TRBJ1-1	TGTGCCACCAGTGATCCCGATCCTAACACTGAAGCTTTCTTT	CATSDPDPNTEAFF
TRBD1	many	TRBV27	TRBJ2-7	TGTGCCAGCAGTTTTTCAGGGGGCGTCTACGAGCAGTACTTC	CASSFSGGVYEQYF
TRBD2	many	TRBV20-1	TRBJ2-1	TGCAGTGCTGTGATAGCGGGAGGGTACAATGAGCAGTTCTTC	CSAVIAGGYNEQFF
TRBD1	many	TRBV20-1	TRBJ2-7	TGCAGTGCTGACCTGAGGACAGGGAAATACGAGCAGTACTTC	CSADLRTGKYEQYF
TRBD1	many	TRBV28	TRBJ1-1	TGTGCCAGCAGTCAAACCGGGACAGGGGGCGCGTGGGCTTTCTTT	CASSQTGTGGAWAFF
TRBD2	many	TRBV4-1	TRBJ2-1	TGCGCCAGCAGCCAAGTAGCGGGAGGTTATCATGAGCAGTTCTTC	CASSQVAGGYHEQFF
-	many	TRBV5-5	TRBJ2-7	TGTGCCAGCAGCTTCCCCGGAGCCCCGGAGATGGGCGAGCAGTACTTC	CASSFPGAPEMGEQYF
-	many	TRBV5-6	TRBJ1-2	TGTGCCAGCAGCTTGGGACAGCCCAACTATGGCTACACCTTC	CASSLGQPNYGYTF
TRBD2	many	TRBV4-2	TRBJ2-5	TGTGCCAGCAGCCAAGGTTTAGCTAGCGGGAGGGCCGCGGAGACCCAGTACTTC	CASSQGLASGRAAETQYF
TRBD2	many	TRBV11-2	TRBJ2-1	TGTGCCAGCAGCTTTTTCCGACTAGCGGGAGGGCCGGAATCCTACAATGAGCAGTTCTTC	CASSFFRLAGGPESYNEQFF
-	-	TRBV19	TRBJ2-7	TGTGCCAGTAGTATGGCCGGTGACCCCTCCTACGAGCAGTACTTC	CASSMAGDPSYEQYF
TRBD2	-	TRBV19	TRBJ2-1	TGTGCCAGTAGCACTAGCGGGATTTCGAGTGAGCAGTTCTTC	CASSTSGISSEQFF
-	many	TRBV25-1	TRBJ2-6	TGTGCCACCACGGGTCGGGTGGGGGCTGGAGGTGGGGCCAACGTCCTGACTTTC	CATTGRVGAGGGANVLTF
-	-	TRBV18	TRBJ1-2	TGTGCCAGCTCACCACGCAGGGAGGATGGCTACACCTTC	CASSPRREDGYTF
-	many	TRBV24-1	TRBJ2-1	TGTGCCACCGGGGGGGGCAGGGGACACAATGAGCAGTTCTTC	CATGGGRGHNEQFF
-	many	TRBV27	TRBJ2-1	TGTGCCAGCAGTCCCCTCGCGGTAAATGAGCAGTTCTTC	CASSPLAVNEQFF
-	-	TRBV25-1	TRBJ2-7	TGTGCCAGCAGTGAAACAAACATCGTGGCAGGGAAGTACTTC	CASSETNIVAGKYF
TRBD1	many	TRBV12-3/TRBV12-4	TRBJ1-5	TGTGCCAGCAGAGGGGGACAGGGGTCCAATCAGCCCCAGCATTTT	CASRGGQGSNQPQHF
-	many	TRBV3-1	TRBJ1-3	TGTGCCAGCAGCCAAAGGAGAGGGGACACCATATATTTT	CASSQRRGDTIYF
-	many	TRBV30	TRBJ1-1	TGTGCCTGGACTAATAGAGGGTATAACACTGAAGCTTTCTTT	CAWTNRGYNTEAFF
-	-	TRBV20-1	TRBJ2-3	TGCAGTGCTAGTATGTGGGATACGCAGTATTTT	CSASMWDTQYF
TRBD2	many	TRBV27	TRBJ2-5	TGTGCCAGCAGTTCCACTAGCGGGAACCAAGAGACCCAGTACTTC	CASSSTSGNQETQYF